Shown below are 29 T cell receptor beta chains from a single sample sequenced in a study of shared clonotypes between healthy human individuals. Clones were read by immunoSEQ multiplex PCR, and TCRdb kept only the in-frame ones, dropping some. This table holds roughly 2.5 million clones, about 92% found once. The source material was naive CD4+ T cells sorted from blood. Subset indicated: CD45RA+ positively selected. These receptor sequences come from a man aged 18-30 years in good health.

The gene calls are TRBV6-1 and TRBJ2-7, with D perhaps matching TRBD1 (6 bases). V lost 6 bases to trimming and J lost 2 bases, with 11 bases between them. CDR1 is MNHNS, CDR2 SASEGT, per germline. The CDR3 is made up of 13 amino acids. The CDR3 DNA reads TGTGCCAGCAGCCGGGACAAGCCCTACGAGCAGTACTTC. It encodes CASSRDKPYEQYF.

Note on this clone: Other DNA sequences of this sample code for an identical CDR3. The V call is TRBV7-9, the J call TRBJ1-5; D is perhaps TRBD1 (5 bases). The CDR3 length is 14 residues. Trimming took off 6 bases at V and 1 base at J, with 10 bases between the two ends. Germline-derived CDR1 and CDR2 are SEHNR and FQNEAQ (reference sequence). This chain's CDR3 is CASSYGGSNQPQHF. Written as DNA, the CDR3 is TGTGCCAGCAGTTACGGGGGGAGCAATCAGCCCCAGCATTTT. Looking up the rest from reference TRBV7-9 and TRBJ1-5 gives the full variable domain: DTGVSQNPRHKITKRGQNVTFRCDPISEHNRLYWYRQTLGQGPEFLTYFQNEAQLEKSRLLSDRFSAERPKGSFSTLEIQRTEQGDSAMYLCASSYGGSNQPQHFGDGTRLSIL.

The chain combines TRBV6-1 with TRBJ1-1; D is unresolved. V lost 2 bases and J 1 base, leaving 11 bases between the germline ends. This CDR3 has 15 amino acids. Germline V gene data show CDR1 as MNHNS and CDR2 as SASEGT. The CDR3 sequence: CASSEHLDGNTEAFF. CDR3 nucleotide sequence: TGTGCCAGCAGTGAACATCTAGACGGGAACACTGAAGCTTTCTTT.

The chain joins TRBV5-4 to TRBJ1-1, with 8 bases identical to TRBD1. The V gene's germline CDR1 is SGHNT and CDR2 YYREEE (reference sequence). The CDR3 is made up of 16 amino acids. J lost 4 bases, V lost 0 bases, and 8 bases had no gene match. In DNA, the CDR3 is TGTGCCAGCAGCTTGGGGACAGGGTACTCCGGCACTGAAGCTTTCTTT. This translates into CASSLGTGYSGTEAFF.

The chain carries TRBV28 and TRBJ1-1, with D possibly TRBD1 on 6 matching bases. CDR3 length equals 16 residues. Germline-derived CDR1 and CDR2 are MDHEN and SYDVKM. V was trimmed by 5 bases and J by 9 bases, leaving 25 bases between them. The DNA of the CDR3 is TGTGCCAGCAGTCCAGGGACATCGGGGATGGCTCATAAAGCTTTCTTT. It specifies CASSPGTSGMAHKAFF.

The chain has TRBV5-1 and TRBJ2-5; a weak D match, TRBD1 (5 bases). Germline V CDR1 and CDR2: SGHRS, YFSETQ. Trimming took off 0 bases at V and 0 bases at J, with 9 bases between the two ends. CDR3 length: 15 residues. CDR3 sequence (DNA): TGCGCCAGCAGCTTGGGGGGCAAAGACCAAGAGACCCAGTACTTC. This translates into CASSLGGKDQETQYF.

The J gene is TRBJ2-7, the V gene TRBV25-1; no firm D call. This CDR3 contains 16 residues. From germline, CDR1 is MGHDK and CDR2 SYGVNS. V lost 1 base and J lost 2, with 15 bases in between. In nucleotides, the CDR3 is TGTGCCAGCAGTGAATTGGGAACGGGCTACGCCTACGAGCAGTACTTC. Its protein is CASSELGTGYAYEQYF.

This chain links TRBV7-2 with TRBJ1-4; 7 nucleotides align to TRBD1. In germline, CDR1 is SGHTA, CDR2 FQGNSA. V lost 5 bases, J lost 5 bases, and 5 bases stayed unmatched. CDR3 length: 14 residues. The CDR3 is CASSPGGTNEKLFF. DNA of the CDR3: TGTGCCAGCAGCCCAGGGGGGACAAATGAAAAACTGTTTTTT. The whole variable domain, remainder taken from reference TRBV7-2 and TRBJ1-4, is GAGVSQSPSNKVTEKGKDVELRCDPISGHTALYWYRQSLGQGLEFLIYFQGNSAPDKSGLPSDRFSAERTGGSVSTLTIQRTQQEDSAVYLCASSPGGTNEKLFFGSGTQLSVL.

This clone appeared a single time. The CDR3 loop reads CASSLGLALPLQETQYF. In nucleotides, the CDR3 is TGTGCCAGCAGCTTGGGACTAGCCCTACCACTTCAAGAGACCCAGTACTTC. The V call is TRBV5-6, the J call TRBJ2-5; 7 nucleotides line up with TRBD2. The J segment lost 2 bases and the V segment lost 0 bases, leaving 10 bases of the junction unmatched. Germline assignment: CDR1 SGHDT and CDR2 YYEEEE. CDR3 length equals 17 residues.

The V gene is TRBV10-3, the J gene TRBJ1-5; 8 bases map to TRBD1. CDR1 is ENHRY and CDR2 is SYGVKD in the germline V gene. V lost 4 bases and J lost 6; bases outside the gene matches: 17. This CDR3 is built from 18 residues. Here the CDR3 reads CAISVTGIGQGLGQPQHF. The DNA of the CDR3 is TGTGCCATCAGTGTAACGGGTATAGGACAGGGATTGGGTCAGCCCCAGCATTTT.

This clone occurred once. This sample also contains other DNA sequences that code for the same CDR3. The chain recombines TRBV6-1 with TRBJ2-3; D gene ambiguous. Germline assignment: CDR1 MNHNS and CDR2 SASEGT. V shed 1 base and J shed 6 bases, with 2 bases lying between them. CDR3 length: 11 residues. The CDR3 spells CASSEGDTQYF. The CDR3 DNA follows: TGTGCCAGCAGTGAAGGCGATACGCAGTATTTT.

The rearrangement joins TRBV4-3 to TRBJ2-1, with TRBD1 matching 9 bases. J lost 2 bases, V lost 4 bases, and 15 bases had no gene match. Looked up from germline, CDR1 is LGHNA and CDR2 is YSLEER. The CDR3 spans 19 residues. CDR3 sequence reads: CASSPGTGSPRSPYNEQFF. The CDR3 DNA follows: TGCGCCAGCAGCCCCGGGACAGGGTCGCCGCGGTCCCCCTACAATGAGCAGTTCTTC.

CDR3: CASSEGTGRSIIHNEQFF. The CDR3 region has the DNA TGCGCCAGCAGTGAGGGGACAGGGAGGTCTATCATCCACAATGAGCAGTTCTTC. The V and J genes are TRBV10-1 and TRBJ2-1; TRBD1 agrees at 9 bases. V trimming: 2 bases; J trimming: 5 bases; junction bases outside the gene matches: 13. Germline V gene sequence: CDR1 WNHNN, CDR2 SYGVQD (reference sequence). This CDR3 is 18 amino acids long.

The chain is built from TRBV29-1 and TRBJ1-3; D may be TRBD1 (6 bases). With 3 bases removed from V and 3 bases from J, the gap between germline ends came to 9 bases. CDR3 size: 13 residues. CDR1 SQVTM and CDR2 ANQGSEA come from the germline V gene. In DNA, the CDR3 is TGCAGCGTTGAGGGGGGCTTTGGAAACACCATATATTTT. Protein sequence: CSVEGGFGNTIYF.

The chain combines TRBV7-8 with TRBJ1-4; D is uncertain. CDR3 length: 16 residues. V shed 5 bases and J shed 8 bases, with 21 bases lying between them. Germline CDR1 reads SGHVS; CDR2 reads FQNEAQ. The CDR3 protein is CASSRISPSRNEKLFF. In DNA, the CDR3 is TGTGCCAGCAGCCGCATTTCGCCCAGCAGGAACGAAAAACTGTTTTTT.

The rearrangement links TRBV9 to TRBJ1-2; D is possibly TRBD1 (5 bases). Trimming removed 0 bases from V and 6 bases from J, with 12 bases in between. This CDR3 spans 14 amino acids. Germline V CDR1 and CDR2: SGDLS, YYNGEE. CDR3: CASSVVGEVNGYTF. In nucleotides, the CDR3 is TGTGCCAGCAGCGTAGTAGGGGAGGTTAATGGCTACACCTTC.

V gene TRBV9 combines with J gene TRBJ2-5, with 7 bases matching TRBD2. The V segment lost 3 bases and the J segment 5 bases; nucleotides outside the gene matches: 13. Germline V gene sequence: CDR1 SGDLS, CDR2 YYNGEE. The CDR3 has 16 amino acids. The CDR3 protein is CASSAERGTNLETQYF. The CDR3 region has the DNA TGTGCCAGCAGCGCCGAGCGAGGGACTAACCTTGAGACCCAGTACTTC.

This clone showed up just a few times. A much larger clone differs from this one at a single base, so this may be a read error. The rearrangement uses TRBV7-2 and TRBJ1-1, with D perhaps TRBD1 (5 bases). CDR1 is SGHTA, CDR2 FQGNSA, per germline. The CDR3 totals 13 residues. The V end lost 4 bases, the J end lost 0 bases, and 6 bases lay between the germline ends. The CDR3 here is CASSSQVNTEAFF. In DNA form, the CDR3 reads TGTGCCAGCAGCTCACAGGTGAACACTGAAGCTTTCTTT. Complete variable domain (other parts from reference TRBV7-2 and TRBJ1-1): GAGVSQSPSNKVTEKGKDVELRCDPISGHTALYWYRQSLGQGLEFLIYFQGNSAPDKSGLPSDRFSAERTGGSVSTLTIQRTQQEDSAVYLCASSSQVNTEAFFGQGTRLTVV.

V is TRBV5-8 and J is TRBJ1-5, with D tentatively TRBD1 (5 bases). Trimming shortened V by 7 bases and J by 8 bases, and 22 bases separated the two germline ends. Germline V gives CDR1 SGHTS, CDR2 YDEGEE. This CDR3 is built from 15 residues. CDR3 in DNA: TGTGCCAGCGTACCCTGGGGGTCCACTGGGGAGCCCCAGCATTTT. Its protein product is CASVPWGSTGEPQHF.

The sample holds one count of this clone. The chain recombines TRBV27 with TRBJ2-7, with D perhaps matching TRBD1 (5 bases). The length of the CDR3 is 15 residues. Germline CDR1 is MNHEY and CDR2 is SMNVEV (reference sequence). The V end was cut by 5 bases, the J end by 2 bases, with 16 bases between. The CDR3 DNA sequence: TGTGCCAGCAGTCCTGGGGCGGCCCGAACCTACGAGCAGTACTTC. Protein product: CASSPGAARTYEQYF.

In the case of this clone: The sample carries other DNA sequences with the same CDR3. The rearrangement links TRBV10-3 to TRBJ2-7, with D possibly being TRBD2 (6 bases). CDR3 size: 14 residues. Germline lookup yields CDR1 ENHRY and CDR2 SYGVKD. Trimming removed 4 bases from V and 1 base from J, with 11 bases in between. Written as DNA, the CDR3 is TGTGCCATCAGTGTTGGAGGGAGTTCCTACGAGCAGTACTTC. Translating gives CAISVGGSSYEQYF.

This rearrangement joins TRBV5-1 to TRBJ1-5; no firm D call. V was cut by 0 bases and J by 5 bases, with 9 bases left in between. The CDR3 loop spans 14 amino acids. The V gene's germline CDR1 is SGHRS and CDR2 YFSETQ. The CDR3 loop is CASSLDALDQPQHF. CDR3 bases: TGCGCCAGCAGCTTGGACGCCCTTGATCAGCCCCAGCATTTT.

The chain has TRBV4-1 and TRBJ2-7, with 7 bases that match TRBD1. The CDR3 is 15 amino acids. V was clipped by 3 bases and J by 0 bases; unmatched bases: 5. Per the germline V gene, CDR1 is MGHRA and CDR2 is YSYEKL. CDR3 in DNA: TGCGCCAGCAGCCAGGCCGGGACAGCCTCCTACGAGCAGTACTTC. Translation: CASSQAGTASYEQYF.

V usage is TRBV30 and J usage is TRBJ2-1; TRBD2 aligns across 9 bases. The CDR3 length is 14 residues. With V trimmed by 0 bases and J by 7 bases, 4 bases remained unmatched. The germline V gene encodes CDR1 GTSNPN and CDR2 SVGIG (reference sequence). The CDR3 DNA reads as TGTGCCTGGAGTGTCTTAGCGGGAGTAAATGAGCAGTTCTTC. This sequence encodes CAWSVLAGVNEQFF.

V and J are TRBV6-1 and TRBJ2-4; D remains unclear. V dropped 2 bases and J dropped 4 bases, with 9 bases sitting between them. The germline gives CDR1 MNHNS, CDR2 SASEGT. The length of the CDR3 is 14 residues. The CDR3 here is CASSEQDGKNIQYF. CDR3 sequence (DNA): TGTGCCAGCAGTGAACAGGACGGGAAAAACATTCAGTACTTC.

The V and J genes are TRBV25-1 and TRBJ2-6; perhaps D is TRBD1 or TRBD2 (5 bases each). The germline V and J ends were trimmed by 1 base and 1 base, with 8 bases remaining between them. CDR1 is MGHDK and CDR2 is SYGVNS in the germline V gene. The CDR3 extends over 16 amino acids. The chain's CDR3 is CASSEFEGSGANVLTF. CDR3 bases: TGTGCCAGCAGTGAATTCGAGGGGTCTGGGGCCAACGTCCTGACTTTC.

V usage is TRBV18 and J usage is TRBJ2-2, with D possibly being TRBD1 (5 bases). Trimming left V 2 bases short and J 6 bases short, with 13 bases between. CDR1 and CDR2 (germline): KGHSH, LQKENI. This CDR3 is 15 amino acids long. As DNA, the CDR3 is TGTGCCAGCTCACCAGGGGCCACTGACGCCGGGGAGCTGTTTTTT. Its translation is CASSPGATDAGELFF.

Notes on this clone: Within the sample, other DNA sequences also encode this same CDR3. V gene TRBV2 combines with J gene TRBJ2-5; 7 nucleotides align to TRBD2. The CDR3 totals 12 residues. Germline V gene sequence: CDR1 SNHLY, CDR2 FYNNEI. Trimming at V came to 9 bases and at J to 5 bases, leaving 6 bases not matched to a gene. Here the CDR3 DNA reads TGTGCCAGTCGACTAGCTGGCGAGACCCAGTACTTC. It codes for CASRLAGETQYF.

This clone was counted once. The chain employs TRBV30 and TRBJ2-7; D might be TRBD2 (5 bases). Germline values: CDR1 GTSNPN, CDR2 SVGIG (reference sequence). This CDR3 is built from 13 residues. The germline V and J ends were trimmed by 3 bases and 7 bases, with 16 bases remaining between them. The CDR3 nucleotides read TGTGCCTGGAGCCCCGGACTGGTTGATGAGCAGTACTTC. Translation: CAWSPGLVDEQYF.